This T cell receptor beta chain derives from a study of CD8 T cells in Susac syndrome. There are 13 residues in the CDR3. Germline V gives CDR1 SGHNT, CDR2 YYREEE (reference sequence). V dropped 6 bases and J dropped 0 bases, with 9 bases sitting between them. With random hexamers, roughly 0.45 to 1 ug RNA was reverse transcribed. Using its own MiXCR run on the immunoSEQ multiplex PCR reads, TCRdb lists one record per CDR3 protein. The sample contains 170,000 or so distinct CDR3 sequences, approximately 93% of which appear only once. Sequencing was performed on CD4+ T cells from PBMCs. The receptor was derived from a human donor with multiple sclerosis. This rearrangement joins TRBV5-4 to TRBJ1-1; D gene ambiguous. The CDR3 DNA reads as TGTGCCAGCAAGATAAACGTGAACACTGAAGCTTTCTTT. Translated: CASKINVNTEAFF.